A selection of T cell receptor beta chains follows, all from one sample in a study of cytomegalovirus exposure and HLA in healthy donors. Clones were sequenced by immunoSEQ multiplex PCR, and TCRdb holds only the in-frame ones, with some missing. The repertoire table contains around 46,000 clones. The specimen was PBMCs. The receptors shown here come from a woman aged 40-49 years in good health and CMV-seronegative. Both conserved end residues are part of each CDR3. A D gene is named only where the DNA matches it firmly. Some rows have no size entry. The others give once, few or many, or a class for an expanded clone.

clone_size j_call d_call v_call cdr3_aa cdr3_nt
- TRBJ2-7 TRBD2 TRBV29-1 CSVGGGVPGHEQYF TGCAGCGTGGGGGGAGGGGTCCCGGGCCACGAGCAGTACTTC
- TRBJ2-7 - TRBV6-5 CASSHLGGDEQYF TGTGCCAGCAGTCACCTAGGAGGGGACGAGCAGTACTTC
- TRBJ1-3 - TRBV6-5 CASSSGLGNTIYF TGTGCCAGCAGTTCAGGGCTCGGAAACACCATATATTTT
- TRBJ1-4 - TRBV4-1 CASSHLLNEKLFF TGCGCCAGCAGCCACCTACTTAATGAAAAACTGTTTTTT
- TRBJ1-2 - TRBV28 CASSLVRGPPNYGYTF TGTGCCAGCAGTTTGGTTCGTGGGCCTCCAAACTATGGCTACACCTTC
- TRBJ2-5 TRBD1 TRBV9 CASSVAIGGLQETQYF TGTGCCAGCAGCGTAGCTATAGGGGGCCTCCAAGAGACCCAGTACTTC
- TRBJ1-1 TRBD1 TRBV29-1 CSVWGASGTGYSEAFF TGCAGCGTTTGGGGGGCCTCCGGGACAGGGTACTCTGAAGCTTTCTTT
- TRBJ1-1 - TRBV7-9 CASSWYREGTEAFF TGTGCCAGCAGCTGGTACAGGGAAGGAACTGAAGCTTTCTTT
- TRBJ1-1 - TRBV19 CASSARTGQISEAFF TGTGCCAGTAGTGCTCGTACCGGACAGATATCTGAAGCTTTCTTT
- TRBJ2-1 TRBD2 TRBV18 CASSPASGHNEQFF TGTGCCAGCTCACCCGCTAGCGGCCACAATGAGCAGTTCTTC
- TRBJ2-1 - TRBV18 CASSPTTPRGNEQFF TGTGCCAGCTCACCAACGACTCCCCGAGGGAATGAGCAGTTCTTC
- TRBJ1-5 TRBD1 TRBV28 CASSLVPGQGLQPQHF TGTGCCAGCAGTTTGGTCCCCGGACAGGGGCTCCAGCCCCAGCATTTT
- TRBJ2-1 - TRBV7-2 CASSLTRDNEQFF TGTGCCAGCAGCCTTACTAGGGACAATGAGCAGTTCTTC
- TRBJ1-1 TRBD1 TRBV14 CASSPGFTGTGGLNTEAFF TGTGCCAGCAGCCCAGGCTTCACCGGGACAGGGGGCTTGAACACTGAAGCTTTCTTT
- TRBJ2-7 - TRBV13 CASSSTDAVFTYEQYF TGTGCCAGCAGTTCTACTGACGCGGTGTTTACCTACGAGCAGTACTTC
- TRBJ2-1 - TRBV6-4 CASTGGLANNEQFF TGTGCCAGCACAGGCGGGCTAGCGAACAATGAGCAGTTCTTC
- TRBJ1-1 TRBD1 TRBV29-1 CSVVGTGVAEAFF TGCAGCGTTGTTGGGACAGGGGTTGCTGAAGCTTTCTTT
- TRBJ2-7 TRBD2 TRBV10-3 CASKPGLAGVDEQYF TGTGCCAGTAAACCGGGACTAGCGGGAGTTGACGAGCAGTACTTC
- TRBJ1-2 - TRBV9 CASSVGASGYTF TGTGCCAGCAGCGTGGGGGCTAGTGGCTACACCTTC
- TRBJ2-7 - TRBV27 CASSFGRTYEQYF TGTGCCAGCAGTTTTGGCAGGACCTACGAGCAGTACTTC
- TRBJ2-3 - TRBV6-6 CASSSTSTSTDTQYF TGTGCCAGCAGTTCTACTAGCACAAGCACAGATACGCAGTATTTT
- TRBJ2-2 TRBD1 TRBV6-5 CASSYDDRGLTGELFF TGTGCCAGCAGTTACGATGACAGGGGGCTCACCGGGGAGCTGTTTTTT
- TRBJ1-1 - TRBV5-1 CASSLNNSPNTEAFF TGCGCCAGCAGCTTGAATAACAGCCCGAACACTGAAGCTTTCTTT
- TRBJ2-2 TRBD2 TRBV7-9 CASSLALAGNTGELFF TGTGCCAGCAGCTTAGCGCTAGCGGGGAACACCGGGGAGCTGTTTTTT
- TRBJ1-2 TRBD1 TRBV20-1 CSASRGSGYTF TGCAGTGCTAGCAGGGGGTCTGGCTACACCTTC
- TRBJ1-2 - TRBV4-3 CASSQDSRGNNYGYTF TGCGCCAGCAGCCAAGATTCTCGGGGGAATAACTATGGCTACACCTTC
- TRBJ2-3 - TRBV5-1 CASSFSEEDTDTQYF TGCGCCAGCAGCTTTAGCGAGGAGGACACAGATACGCAGTATTTT
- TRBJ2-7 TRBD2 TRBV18 CASSAGLAAAYEQYF TGTGCCAGCTCAGCAGGACTAGCGGCCGCCTACGAGCAGTACTTC
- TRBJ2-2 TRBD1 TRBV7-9 CASSFRGGDGELFF TGTGCCAGCAGCTTCAGAGGGGGCGACGGGGAGCTGTTTTTT
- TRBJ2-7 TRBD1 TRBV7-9 CASTGQGNEQYF TGTGCCAGCACGGGACAGGGCAACGAGCAGTACTTC
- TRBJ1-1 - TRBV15 CATSREGRANTEAFF TGTGCCACCAGCAGAGAGGGCAGGGCGAACACTGAAGCTTTCTTT
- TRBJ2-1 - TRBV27 CASTPVGRLGGGNEQFF TGTGCCAGCACCCCCGTAGGGAGACTAGGCGGTGGGAATGAGCAGTTCTTC
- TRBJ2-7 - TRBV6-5 CASSPGIGGYEQYF TGTGCCAGCAGTCCGGGAATCGGTGGATACGAGCAGTACTTC
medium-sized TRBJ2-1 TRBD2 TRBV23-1 CASRLGGGTSGSSEQFF TGCGCCAGCCGTCTAGGGGGGGGGACTAGCGGGAGTTCTGAGCAGTTCTTC
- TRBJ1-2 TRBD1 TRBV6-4 CASSDTRTGNHGYTF TGTGCCAGCAGTGACACCCGGACAGGGAACCATGGCTACACCTTC
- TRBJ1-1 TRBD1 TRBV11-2 CASNNRGMNTEAFF TGTGCCAGCAACAACAGGGGAATGAACACTGAAGCTTTCTTT
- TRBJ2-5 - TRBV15 CATSRDNQETQYF TGTGCCACCTCCCGGGACAACCAAGAGACCCAGTACTTC
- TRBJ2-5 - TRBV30 CAWSVQVQETQYF TGTGCCTGGAGTGTACAGGTACAAGAGACCCAGTACTTC
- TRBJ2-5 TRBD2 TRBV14 CASSQRGLAPLGETQYF TGTGCCAGCAGCCAACGTGGACTAGCACCCTTGGGGGAGACCCAGTACTTC
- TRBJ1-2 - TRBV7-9 CASSLAISEINYGYTF TGTGCCAGCAGCTTAGCTATCTCGGAGATCAACTATGGCTACACCTTC
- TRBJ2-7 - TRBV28 CASSSDSRPVDEQYF TGTGCCAGCAGTTCGGACAGTCGCCCCGTCGACGAGCAGTACTTC
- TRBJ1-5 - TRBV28 CASSLVQTHQPQHF TGTGCCAGCAGTTTGGTACAGACACATCAGCCCCAGCATTTT
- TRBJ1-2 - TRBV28 CASGVRTYYTF TGTGCCAGCGGGGTTCGGACTTACTACACCTTC
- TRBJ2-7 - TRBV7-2 CASSLSGQLYEQYF TGTGCCAGCAGCTTATCTGGTCAACTCTACGAGCAGTACTTC